A single sample gave rise to the 26 T cell receptor beta chains below, sequenced in a study of cytomegalovirus exposure and HLA in healthy donors. Both 60 Vbeta primers and 13 Jbeta primers went into the PCR. The data were produced by immunoSEQ multiplex PCR, yet TCRdb's version contains in-frame clones alone and is incomplete. The sample has roughly 100,000 clones, roughly four fifths seen once. The sample comprised PBMCs. The receptors derive from a man aged 35-49 years in good health and CMV-seropositive.

The rearrangement joins TRBV5-1 to TRBJ1-1; maybe TRBD1 (5 bases). Germline V CDR1 and CDR2: SGHRS, YFSETQ. Trimming took off 2 bases at V and 1 base at J, with 15 bases between the two ends. This CDR3 spans 16 amino acids. DNA of the CDR3: TGCGCCAGCAGCTTTCCCGGGGGTGGGTCGAACACTGAAGCTTTCTTT. This codes for CASSFPGGGSNTEAFF. Using reference TRBV5-1 and TRBJ1-1 for the parts outside the CDR3, the full variable domain is KAGVTQTPRYLIKTRGQQVTLSCSPISGHRSVSWYQQTPGQGLQFLFEYFSETQRNKGNFPGRFSGRQFSNSRSEMNVSTLELGDSALYLCASSFPGGGSNTEAFFGQGTRLTVV.

Only a few counts were recorded for this clone. This chain uses TRBV18 with TRBJ2-1, with D perhaps matching TRBD1 (6 bases). Deletions cut 3 bases from V and 7 bases from J, with 13 bases between. CDR3 length equals 14 residues. The germline CDR1 and CDR2 sequences are KGHSH and LQKENI. For the CDR3, the DNA is TGTGCCAGCTCACCCCTGACAGGCTCTAATGAGCAGTTCTTC. As protein: CASSPLTGSNEQFF. Drawing the rest from reference TRBV18 and TRBJ2-1, the complete variable domain is NAGVMQNPRHLVRRRGQEARLRCSPMKGHSHVYWYRQLPEEGLKFMVYLQKENIIDESGMPKERFSAEFPKEGPSILRIQQVVRGDSAAYFCASSPLTGSNEQFFGPGTRLTVL.

This chain connects TRBV27 to TRBJ2-2; TRBD2 agrees at 10 bases. The CDR3 runs 17 residues. V shed 1 base and J 2 bases; nucleotides not matched to a gene: 4. Germline CDR1 is MNHEY and CDR2 is SMNVEV (reference sequence). The CDR3 loop is CASSLLAGGVNTGELFF. The CDR3 bases are TGTGCCAGCAGTTTATTAGCGGGGGGCGTTAACACCGGGGAGCTGTTTTTT.

The genes are TRBV6-5 and TRBJ1-2; 8 bases align to TRBD1. CDR1 and CDR2 from the germline V gene are MNHEY and SVGAGI. With 6 bases clipped from V and 5 bases from J, the junction kept 8 bases outside the gene matches. This CDR3 spans 14 amino acids. The CDR3 region is CASSYGTGEYGYTF. The DNA of the CDR3 is TGTGCCAGCAGCTACGGGACAGGAGAATATGGCTACACCTTC.

This clone was observed once. The chain carries TRBV4-1 and TRBJ1-4, with TRBD1 as a possible D gene (6 bases). The CDR3 is 16 residues long. Germline lookup yields CDR1 MGHRA and CDR2 YSYEKL. The V end was cut by 7 bases, the J end by 2 bases, with 17 bases between. The CDR3 region has the DNA TGCGCCAGCACCCATGCCCCGGGGGGCACTAATGAAAAACTGTTTTTT. Translation gives CASTHAPGGTNEKLFF.

The chain joins TRBV27 to TRBJ2-2, with 8 bases aligning to TRBD1. There are 15 residues in the CDR3. The V and J ends lost 4 bases and 1 base, in that order; junction bases with no gene match: 2. Germline assignment: CDR1 MNHEY and CDR2 SMNVEV (reference sequence). CDR3 residues: CASSSDRVNTGELFF. Here the CDR3 DNA reads TGTGCCAGCAGTTCGGACAGGGTGAACACCGGGGAGCTGTTTTTT.

The chain recombines TRBV2 with TRBJ2-7; TRBD2 matches at 7 bases. The V gene's germline CDR1 is SNHLY and CDR2 FYNNEI. The CDR3 has 15 residues. J gave up 6 bases and V 6 bases, and 14 bases lay outside the gene matches. CDR3 region: CASRRRGTDTIEQYF. In DNA, the CDR3 is TGTGCCAGCAGGAGGCGGGGGACCGATACGATCGAGCAGTACTTC. The complete variable domain, with remaining parts taken from reference TRBV2 and TRBJ2-7, reads EPEVTQTPSHQVTQMGQEVILRCVPISNHLYFYWYRQILGQKVEFLVSFYNNEISEKSEIFDDQFSVERPDGSNFTLKIRSTKLEDSAMYFCASRRRGTDTIEQYFGPGTRLTVT.

Only a few counts were recorded for this clone. J is TRBJ1-4 and V is TRBV5-5; the match to TRBD1 covers 9 bases. Per the germline V gene, CDR1 is SGHKS and CDR2 is YYEKEE (reference sequence). The CDR3 sequence is 14 residues long. V was clipped by 3 bases and J by 7 bases; unmatched bases: 4. CDR3 residues: CASSSGTGSEKLFF. CDR3 sequence (DNA): TGTGCCAGCAGCTCCGGGACAGGGAGTGAAAAACTGTTTTTT.

A single count supports this clone. The V call is TRBV7-2, the J call TRBJ2-7; 8 nucleotides agree with TRBD1. CDR1 and CDR2 from the germline V gene are SGHTA and FQGNSA. The V and J ends lost 3 bases and 1 base, in that order; junction bases with no gene match: 11. The CDR3 spans 17 residues. CDR3 sequence (DNA): TGTGCCAGCAGCTTGGCTCCCGGGACAGGAATTTCCTACGAGCAGTACTTC. Amino acid sequence: CASSLAPGTGISYEQYF. The whole variable domain, remainder taken from reference TRBV7-2 and TRBJ2-7, is GAGVSQSPSNKVTEKGKDVELRCDPISGHTALYWYRQSLGQGLEFLIYFQGNSAPDKSGLPSDRFSAERTGGSVSTLTIQRTQQEDSAVYLCASSLAPGTGISYEQYFGPGTRLTVT.

CDR3 nucleotides: TGCAGCGTTGACCGGCGGGGGGCTGGTGGAAACACCATATATTTT. The encoded protein is CSVDRRGAGGNTIYF. The chain employs TRBV29-1 and TRBJ1-3; tentatively, D is TRBD1 (6 bases). CDR3 size: 15 residues. Trimming pared 3 bases from V and 3 bases from J, leaving 15 bases between. Per germline, CDR1 SQVTM and CDR2 ANQGSEA.

This clone was picked up a small number of times. The genes are TRBV6-5 and TRBJ1-2; D possibly corresponds to TRBD1 (6 bases). V shed 1 base and J shed 2 bases, with 14 bases lying between them. The CDR3 is made up of 16 amino acids. Germline CDR1 and CDR2: MNHEY and SVGAGI. CDR3 DNA sequence: TGTGCCAGCAGTTACTTCAGGGGCGCGTTCAACTATGGCTACACCTTC. Translation: CASSYFRGAFNYGYTF.

This CDR3 is CASSGGILSYEQYF. The CDR3 bases are TGTGCCAGCTCTGGGGGCATCCTCTCCTACGAGCAGTACTTC. The chain recombines TRBV6-6 with TRBJ2-7; tentatively, D is TRBD1 (6 bases). Trimming stripped 8 bases from V and 0 bases from J, with 14 bases between. Germline V gene lookup returns CDR1 MNHNY and CDR2 SVGAGI (reference sequence). This CDR3 is 14 amino acids long.

This chain links TRBV21-1 with TRBJ2-7; the D call of TRBD2 is as the table states it, not checked on the DNA. TRBV21-1 is a known pseudogene. The CDR3 loop spans 14 amino acids. CDR3 sequence: CASSSRDYRREQYF. Written as DNA, the CDR3 is TGTGCCAGCAGCTCCCGGGACTATCGCCGGGAGCAGTACTTC.

This clone was seen just once. The rearrangement joins TRBV18 to TRBJ1-1, with D unclear. Per the germline V gene, CDR1 is KGHSH and CDR2 is LQKENI. The V gene lost 6 bases and the J gene lost 7 bases, with 12 bases spanning the gap. The CDR3 consists of 12 residues. The CDR3 is CASSQVVGEAFF. The CDR3, as DNA: TGTGCCAGCTCGCAGGTCGTCGGTGAAGCTTTCTTT.

The rearrangement uses TRBV14 and TRBJ1-2; 10 bases agree with TRBD1. The V gene's germline CDR1 is SGHDN and CDR2 FVKESK. CDR3 length equals 13 residues. V shed 4 bases, J shed 8 bases, and the junction held 4 bases outside the gene matches. The DNA of the CDR3 is TGTGCCAGCAGCCGAGGACAGGGGGACGGCTACACCTTC. Translated, it gives CASSRGQGDGYTF.

The chain carries TRBV6-5 and TRBJ1-2, with a tentative D call TRBD1 (5 bases). CDR3 length equals 16 residues. V was cut by 0 bases and J by 1 base, with 12 bases left in between. CDR1 MNHEY and CDR2 SVGAGI come from the germline V gene. DNA for the CDR3: TGTGCCAGCAGTTACTCGAGCAGGGAGGGTAACTATGGCTACACCTTC. Its protein is CASSYSSREGNYGYTF.

V and J are TRBV5-4 and TRBJ2-5, with a possible D match to TRBD1 (6 bases). Trimming shortened V by 1 base and J by 3 bases, and 13 bases separated the two germline ends. The CDR3 totals 15 residues. Germline-derived CDR1 and CDR2 are SGHNT and YYREEE (reference sequence). The CDR3 nucleotides are TGTGCCAGCAGCTTGAAAGGGGGTGGAGAAGAGACCCAGTACTTC. It yields the protein CASSLKGGGEETQYF.

This clone has a handful of counts. The rearrangement uses TRBV7-9 and TRBJ1-2; 11 bases agree with TRBD1. Germline V gene lookup returns CDR1 SEHNR and CDR2 FQNEAQ (reference sequence). The ends lost 8 bases at V and 6 bases at J; junction bases unmatched: 8. The CDR3 has 14 amino acids. The CDR3 sequence is CASSHSDRGHGYTF. As DNA, the CDR3 is TGTGCCAGCTCACACTCGGACAGGGGGCATGGCTACACCTTC.

Worth noting for this clone: Other nucleotide sequences in the sample specify the same CDR3. The V and J genes are TRBV18 and TRBJ1-4, with D hard to call. Germline CDR1 reads KGHSH; CDR2 reads LQKENI. The CDR3 consists of 13 residues. Trimming removed 3 bases from V and 2 bases from J, with 4 bases in between. The CDR3 nucleotides read TGTGCCAGCTCACCCAGGACTAATGAAAAACTGTTTTTT. Protein sequence: CASSPRTNEKLFF.

The chain recombines TRBV2 with TRBJ1-6, with 8 bases matching TRBD1. The CDR3 consists of 15 residues. V was clipped by 5 bases and J by 5 bases; unmatched bases: 5. Germline CDR1 SNHLY, CDR2 FYNNEI. This chain's CDR3 is CASSRQGFHNSPLHF. CDR3 nucleotide sequence: TGTGCCAGCAGTAGACAGGGGTTTCATAATTCACCCCTCCACTTT.

The chain uses TRBV5-6 and TRBJ2-1, with D possibly TRBD2 on 6 matching bases. The germline gives CDR1 SGHDT, CDR2 YYEEEE. Trimming removed 4 bases at V and 2 bases at J, with 13 bases between. CDR3 length: 15 residues. CDR3: CASSMGLVAYNEQFF. The CDR3 region has the DNA TGTGCCAGCAGCATGGGACTGGTAGCCTACAATGAGCAGTTCTTC.

The CDR3 reads CASSGQGAYGYTF. The CDR3 nucleotides read TGTGCCAGCAGCGGACAGGGGGCCTATGGCTACACCTTC. The V gene is TRBV9, the J gene TRBJ1-2; TRBD1 matches at 10 bases. Germline CDR1 SGDLS, CDR2 YYNGEE. The CDR3 contains 13 residues. V shed 3 bases, J shed 4 bases, and the junction held 0 bases outside the gene matches.

The CDR3 region is CASSFGVGVEQYF. CDR3 in DNA: TGTGCCAGCAGTTTTGGTGTGGGAGTCGAGCAGTACTTC. The V call is TRBV27, the J call TRBJ2-7; D may be TRBD2 (5 bases). The ends were cut back, 3 bases at V and 6 bases at J, with 12 bases in the middle. CDR1 is MNHEY, CDR2 SMNVEV, per germline (reference sequence). The CDR3 extends over 13 amino acids.

V and J are TRBV5-1 and TRBJ1-4, with 9 bases matching TRBD1. V was clipped by 1 base and J by 7 bases; unmatched bases: 5. The CDR3 has 15 amino acids. Per the germline V gene, CDR1 is SGHRS and CDR2 is YFSETQ. Written as DNA, the CDR3 is TGCGCCAGCAGCTTGCAGGGACAGGGAAGTGAAAAACTGTTTTTT. Translated: CASSLQGQGSEKLFF.

The chain recombines TRBV4-1 with TRBJ2-7; tentative D call: TRBD1 (6 bases). CDR1 is MGHRA and CDR2 is YSYEKL in the germline V gene. Trimming took 0 bases from V and 7 from J, leaving 16 bases between them. The CDR3 totals 15 residues. The CDR3 reads CASSQEGTGFREQYF. In nucleotides, the CDR3 is TGCGCCAGCAGCCAAGAAGGAACAGGGTTTAGGGAGCAGTACTTC.

The chain has TRBV7-3 and TRBJ2-5; the match to TRBD1 covers 8 bases. The germline gives CDR1 SGHTA, CDR2 FQGTGA. V was pared by 5 bases and J by 4 bases, with 3 bases of the junction left unmatched. The CDR3 has 13 amino acids. CDR3 protein: CASSNTGGETQYF. As DNA, the CDR3 is TGTGCCAGCAGCAATACAGGGGGAGAGACCCAGTACTTC.